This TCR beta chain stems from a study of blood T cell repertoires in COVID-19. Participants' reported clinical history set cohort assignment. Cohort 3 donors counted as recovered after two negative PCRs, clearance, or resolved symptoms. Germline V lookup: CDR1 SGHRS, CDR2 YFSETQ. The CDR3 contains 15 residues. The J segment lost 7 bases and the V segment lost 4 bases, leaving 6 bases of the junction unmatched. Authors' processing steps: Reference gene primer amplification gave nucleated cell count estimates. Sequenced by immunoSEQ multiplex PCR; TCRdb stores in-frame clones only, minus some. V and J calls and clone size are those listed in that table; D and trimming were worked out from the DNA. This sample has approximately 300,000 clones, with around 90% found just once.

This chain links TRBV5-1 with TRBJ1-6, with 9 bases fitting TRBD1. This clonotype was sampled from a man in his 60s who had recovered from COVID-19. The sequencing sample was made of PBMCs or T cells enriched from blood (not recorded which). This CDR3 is CASSGRTGENSPLHF. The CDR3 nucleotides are TGCGCCAGCAGCGGCAGGACAGGGGAAAATTCACCCCTCCACTTT.